This T cell receptor (beta chain) was obtained from a study of T cell repertoires in cytomegalovirus infection. As for the study in general: Both CMV infection and a matching HLA type were indicated by public TCR beta signatures.

TCRdb fed the reads into MiXCR, producing one record per CDR3 protein. The data hold around 140,000 distinct CDR3 sequences, with about 6% observed a single time. This clonotype was observed a few times. Its antigen is unknown. The V end was cut by 2 bases, the J end by 3 bases, with 22 bases between. The germline V gene encodes CDR1 SQVTM and CDR2 ANQGSEA. The length of the CDR3 is 17 residues. Study findings and constraints: Individuals carrying CMV plus the relevant HLA were identified by cumulative frequency of public TCR beta families. The ex vivo response was dominated by HLA-C-restricted CMV-specific TCR beta clonotypes.

The chain couples TRBV29-1 to TRBJ1-1, with no clear D. Sequencing was performed on PBMCs. The sequence was obtained from a human donor in good health (CMV status not recorded). Some clones in this sample may be carry-over from other donors' samples. The CDR3 region is CSVEWVGGYGIYTEAFF. The CDR3 coding sequence is TGCAGCGTTGAATGGGTCGGAGGTTATGGGATTTACACTGAAGCTTTCTTT.